This TCR beta chain is drawn from a study of cytomegalovirus exposure and HLA in healthy donors. CDR3 size: 19 residues. Germline lookup yields CDR1 SGHRS and CDR2 YFSETQ. With 3 bases removed from V and 4 bases from J, the gap between germline ends came to 28 bases. In the PCR, 60 Vbeta and 13 Jbeta primers were used. Produced via immunoSEQ multiplex PCR; TCRdb's table is partial and in-frame only. The sample consists of hundreds of thousands of clones, roughly two thirds of them appearing once. This sequence originates from a female donor in good health and CMV-seronegative. What was sequenced was PBMCs. This chain uses TRBV5-1 with TRBJ1-2; D possibly corresponds to TRBD1 (6 bases). CDR3 sequence reads: CASSWRTTAGGPSSYGYTF. CDR3 DNA sequence: TGCGCCAGCAGCTGGAGGACGACAGCGGGGGGCCCTAGTAGCTATGGCTACACCTTC.